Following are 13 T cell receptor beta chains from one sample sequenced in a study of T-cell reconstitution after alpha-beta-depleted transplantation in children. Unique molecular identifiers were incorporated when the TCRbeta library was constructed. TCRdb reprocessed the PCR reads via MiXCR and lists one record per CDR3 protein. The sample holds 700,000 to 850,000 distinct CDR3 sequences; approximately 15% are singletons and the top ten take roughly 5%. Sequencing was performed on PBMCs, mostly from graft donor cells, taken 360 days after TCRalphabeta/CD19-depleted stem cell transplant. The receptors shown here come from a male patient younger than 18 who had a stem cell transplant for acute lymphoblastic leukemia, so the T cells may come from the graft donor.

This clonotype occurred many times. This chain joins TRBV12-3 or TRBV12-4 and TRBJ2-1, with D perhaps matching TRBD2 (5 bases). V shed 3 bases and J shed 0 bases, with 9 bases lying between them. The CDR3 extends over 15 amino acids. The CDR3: CASSLARASYNEQFF. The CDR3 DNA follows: TGTGCCAGCAGTTTGGCGAGGGCCTCCTACAATGAGCAGTTCTTC.

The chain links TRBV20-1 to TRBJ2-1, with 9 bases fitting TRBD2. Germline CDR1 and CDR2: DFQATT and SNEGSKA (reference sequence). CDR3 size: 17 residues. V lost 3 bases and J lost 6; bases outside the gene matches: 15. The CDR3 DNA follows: TGCAGTGCTAGCACCCTAGCGGGACCATCCCAACTCAATGAGCAGTTCTTC. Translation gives CSASTLAGPSQLNEQFF.

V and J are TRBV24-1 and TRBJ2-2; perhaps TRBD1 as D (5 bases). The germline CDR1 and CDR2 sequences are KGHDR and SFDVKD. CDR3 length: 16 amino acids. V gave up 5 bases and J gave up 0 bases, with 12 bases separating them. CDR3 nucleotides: TGTGCCACCAGTGGTGAACAGGCTCCGAACACCGGGGAGCTGTTTTTT. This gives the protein CATSGEQAPNTGELFF.

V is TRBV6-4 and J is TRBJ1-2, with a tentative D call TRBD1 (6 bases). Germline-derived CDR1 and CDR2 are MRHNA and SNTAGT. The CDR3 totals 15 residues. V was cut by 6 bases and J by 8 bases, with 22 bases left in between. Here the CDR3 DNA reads TGTGCCAGCAGCGACACGGGGGCCCCGTCGAAGGGCTACACCTTC. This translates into CASSDTGAPSKGYTF.

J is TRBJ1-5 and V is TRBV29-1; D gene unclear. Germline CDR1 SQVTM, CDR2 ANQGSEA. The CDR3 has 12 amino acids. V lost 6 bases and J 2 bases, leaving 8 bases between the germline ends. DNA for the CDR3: TGCAGCGTCCTCCAGGGCAATCAGCCCCAGCATTTT. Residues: CSVLQGNQPQHF.

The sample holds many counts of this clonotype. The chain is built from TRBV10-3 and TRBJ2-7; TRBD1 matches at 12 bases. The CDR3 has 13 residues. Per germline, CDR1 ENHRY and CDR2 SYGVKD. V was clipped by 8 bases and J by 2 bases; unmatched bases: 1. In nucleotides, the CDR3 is TGTGCCATCGGGGACAGGGGGCCCTACGAGCAGTACTTC. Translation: CAIGDRGPYEQYF.

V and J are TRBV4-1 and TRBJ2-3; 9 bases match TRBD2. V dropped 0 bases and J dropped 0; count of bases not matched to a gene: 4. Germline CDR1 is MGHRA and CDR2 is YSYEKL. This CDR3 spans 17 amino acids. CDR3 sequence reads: CASSQDPSGTSTDTQYF. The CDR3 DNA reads TGCGCCAGCAGCCAAGACCCTAGCGGGACTAGCACAGATACGCAGTATTTT.

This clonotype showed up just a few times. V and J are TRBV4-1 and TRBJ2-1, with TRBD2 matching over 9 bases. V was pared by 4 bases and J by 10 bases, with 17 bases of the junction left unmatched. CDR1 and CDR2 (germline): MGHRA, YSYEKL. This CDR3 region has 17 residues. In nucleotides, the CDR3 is TGCGCCAGCAGCCTCTCCCCTTCGCGGGAGGGCCGCCGGGAGCAGTTCTTC. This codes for CASSLSPSREGRREQFF.

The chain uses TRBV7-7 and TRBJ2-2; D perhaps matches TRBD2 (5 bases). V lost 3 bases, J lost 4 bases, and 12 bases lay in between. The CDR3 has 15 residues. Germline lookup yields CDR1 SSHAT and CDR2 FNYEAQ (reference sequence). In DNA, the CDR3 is TGTGCCAGCAGCTTTGCCGCGGCGGGCACCGGGGAGCTGTTTTTT. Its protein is CASSFAAAGTGELFF.

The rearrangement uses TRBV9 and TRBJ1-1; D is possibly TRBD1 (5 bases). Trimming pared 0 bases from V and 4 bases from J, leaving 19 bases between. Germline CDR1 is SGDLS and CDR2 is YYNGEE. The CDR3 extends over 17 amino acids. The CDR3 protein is CASSVGWGGRDPTEAFF. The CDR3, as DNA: TGTGCCAGCAGCGTAGGGTGGGGAGGGAGGGACCCCACTGAAGCTTTCTTT.

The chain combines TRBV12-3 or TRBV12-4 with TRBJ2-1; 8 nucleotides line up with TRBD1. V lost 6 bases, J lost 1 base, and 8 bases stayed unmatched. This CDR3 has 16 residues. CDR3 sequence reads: CASRGPRQGSYNEQFF. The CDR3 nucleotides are TGTGCCAGCAGGGGGCCTAGACAGGGGTCCTACAATGAGCAGTTCTTC.

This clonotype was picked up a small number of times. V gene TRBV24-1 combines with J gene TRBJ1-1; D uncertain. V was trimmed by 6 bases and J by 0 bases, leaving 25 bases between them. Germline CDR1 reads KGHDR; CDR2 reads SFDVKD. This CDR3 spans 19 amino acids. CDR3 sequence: CATSRPRPTTSRMNTEAFF. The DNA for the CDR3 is TGTGCCACCAGTAGGCCCCGACCGACCACCTCCCGAATGAACACTGAAGCTTTCTTT.

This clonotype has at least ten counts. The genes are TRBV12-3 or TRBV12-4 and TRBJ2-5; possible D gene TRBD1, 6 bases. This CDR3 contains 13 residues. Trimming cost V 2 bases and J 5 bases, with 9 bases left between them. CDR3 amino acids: CASSLPGVETQYF. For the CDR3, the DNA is TGTGCCAGCAGTTTACCAGGGGTGGAGACCCAGTACTTC.